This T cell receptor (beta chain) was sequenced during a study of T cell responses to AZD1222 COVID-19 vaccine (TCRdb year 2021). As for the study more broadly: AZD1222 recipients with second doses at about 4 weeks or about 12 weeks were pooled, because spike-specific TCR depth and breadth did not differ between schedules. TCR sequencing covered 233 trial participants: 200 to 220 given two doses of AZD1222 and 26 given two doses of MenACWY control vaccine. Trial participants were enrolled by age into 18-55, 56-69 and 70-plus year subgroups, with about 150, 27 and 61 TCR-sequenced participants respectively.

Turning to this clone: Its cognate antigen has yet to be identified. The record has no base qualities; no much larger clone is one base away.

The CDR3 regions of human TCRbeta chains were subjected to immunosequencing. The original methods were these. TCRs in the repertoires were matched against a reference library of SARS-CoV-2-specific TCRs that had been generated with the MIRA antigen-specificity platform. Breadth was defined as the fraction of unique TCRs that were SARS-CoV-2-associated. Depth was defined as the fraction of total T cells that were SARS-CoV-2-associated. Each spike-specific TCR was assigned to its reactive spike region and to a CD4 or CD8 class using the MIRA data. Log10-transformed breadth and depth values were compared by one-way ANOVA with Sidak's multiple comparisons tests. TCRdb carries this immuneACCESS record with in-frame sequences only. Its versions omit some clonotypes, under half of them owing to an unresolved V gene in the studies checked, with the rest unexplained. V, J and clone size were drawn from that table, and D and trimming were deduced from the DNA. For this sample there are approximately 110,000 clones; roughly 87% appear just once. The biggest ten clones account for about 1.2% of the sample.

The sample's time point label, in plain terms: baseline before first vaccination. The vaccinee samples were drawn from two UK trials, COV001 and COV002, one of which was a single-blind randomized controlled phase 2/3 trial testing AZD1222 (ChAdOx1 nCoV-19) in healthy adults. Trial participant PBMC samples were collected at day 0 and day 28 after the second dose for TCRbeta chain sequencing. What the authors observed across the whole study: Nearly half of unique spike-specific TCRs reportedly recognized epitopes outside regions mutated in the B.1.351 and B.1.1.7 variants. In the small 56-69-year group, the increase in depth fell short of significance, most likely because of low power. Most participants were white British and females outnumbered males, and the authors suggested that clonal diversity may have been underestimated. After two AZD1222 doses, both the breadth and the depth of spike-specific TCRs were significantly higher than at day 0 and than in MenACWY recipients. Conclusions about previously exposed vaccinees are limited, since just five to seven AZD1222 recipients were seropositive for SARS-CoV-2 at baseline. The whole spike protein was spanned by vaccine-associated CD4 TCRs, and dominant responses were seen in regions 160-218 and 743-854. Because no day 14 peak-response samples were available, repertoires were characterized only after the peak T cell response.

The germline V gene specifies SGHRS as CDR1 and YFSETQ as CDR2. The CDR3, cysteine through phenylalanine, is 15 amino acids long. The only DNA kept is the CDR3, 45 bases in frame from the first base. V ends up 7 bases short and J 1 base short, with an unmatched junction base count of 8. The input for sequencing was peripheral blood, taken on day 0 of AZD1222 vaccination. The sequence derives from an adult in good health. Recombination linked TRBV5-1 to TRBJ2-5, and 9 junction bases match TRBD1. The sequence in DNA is TGCGCCAGCTCCCGGGACAGGGTTTCCCAAGAGACCCAGTACTTC. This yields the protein CASSRDRVSQETQYF.